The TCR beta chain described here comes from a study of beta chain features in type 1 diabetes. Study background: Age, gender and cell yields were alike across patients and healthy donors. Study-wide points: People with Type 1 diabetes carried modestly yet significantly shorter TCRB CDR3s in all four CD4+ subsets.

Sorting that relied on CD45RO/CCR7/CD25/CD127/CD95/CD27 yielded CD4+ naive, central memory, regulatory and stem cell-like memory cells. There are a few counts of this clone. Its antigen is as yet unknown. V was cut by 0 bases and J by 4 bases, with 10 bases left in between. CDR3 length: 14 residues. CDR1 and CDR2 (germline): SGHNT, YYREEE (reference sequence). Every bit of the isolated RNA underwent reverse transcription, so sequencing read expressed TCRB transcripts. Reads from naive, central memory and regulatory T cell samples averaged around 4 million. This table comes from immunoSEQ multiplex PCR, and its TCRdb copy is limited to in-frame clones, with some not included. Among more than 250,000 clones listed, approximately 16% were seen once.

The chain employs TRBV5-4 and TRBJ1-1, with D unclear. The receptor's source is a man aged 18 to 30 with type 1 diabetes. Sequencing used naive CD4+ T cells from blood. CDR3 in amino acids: CASSLAGGSTEAFF. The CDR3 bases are TGTGCCAGCAGCTTGGCCGGAGGGAGCACTGAAGCTTTCTTT.